The clone carrying this T cell receptor (beta chain) was counted a few times. Its antigen is undetermined. The germline V gene has CDR1 SGHRS and CDR2 YFSETQ. The V segment lost 4 bases and the J segment 4 bases; nucleotides outside the gene matches: 7. CDR3 length equals 14 residues. These data originate in a study of T cells in Graves' hyperthyroidism and ophthalmopathy. First hyperthyroidism diagnosis is when the blood sample was obtained, before any ophthalmopathy symptoms. Using around 10 ml of fresh peripheral blood, PBMCs were prepared. Amplified TCR beta CDR3 regions came from RNA transcripts. The TCR CDR3 first-round RT-PCR relied on the HTBI primer set. TCRdb re-derived calls from the multiplex PCR reads in MiXCR, one entry per CDR3 protein. This sample has about 290,000 distinct CDR3 sequences; roughly 15% occur once, and the top ten carry under 35%. Study observations and caveats: Among thyroid clonotypes expanded above 0.001, most also appeared in blood. Ophthalmopathy prediction by the model preceded onset by a median 6.5 months.

This clonotype was sampled from a woman in her forties or fifties with Graves' hyperthyroidism that later progressed to Graves' ophthalmopathy. The material sequenced was blood. This chain links TRBV5-1 with TRBJ1-2; 7 bases are shared with TRBD1. The CDR3 protein is CASSTSTGTYGYTF. In DNA, the CDR3 is TGCGCCAGCAGCACTTCGACAGGGACCTATGGCTACACCTTC.